What follows are 19 T cell receptor beta chains derived from one specimen sequenced in a study of T cell changes during pregnancy in multiple sclerosis. Only in-frame clones appear in the TCRdb table, and some are missing; sequencing was by immunoSEQ multiplex PCR. The data show under 65,000 clones, 92% seen once. This material consisted of CD4+ T cells from peripheral blood mononuclear cells, taken after pregnancy. Receptors originate from a female donor with multiple sclerosis, enrolled in a pregnancy study.

The chain carries TRBV11-2 and TRBJ2-3; TRBD2 matches 7 bases. This CDR3 has 14 amino acids. J was trimmed by 6 bases and V by 5 bases; bases with no gene match: 8. Germline CDR1 is SGHAT and CDR2 is FQNNGV. The CDR3 loop reads CASSLQVSGDTQYF. The CDR3 region has the DNA TGTGCCAGCAGCCTGCAGGTTAGCGGGGATACGCAGTATTTT.

The genes are TRBV10-3 and TRBJ2-3; a possible D gene is TRBD1 (7 bases). The ends were cut back, 0 bases at V and 2 bases at J, with 9 bases in the middle. Per germline, CDR1 ENHRY and CDR2 SYGVKD. The CDR3 has 15 residues. This CDR3 reads CAISESEGATDTQYF. In nucleotides, the CDR3 is TGTGCCATCAGTGAGTCGGAGGGGGCCACAGATACGCAGTATTTT.

The J gene is TRBJ1-2, the V gene TRBV7-2, with a possible D match to TRBD1 (6 bases). Trimming shortened V by 5 bases and J by 2 bases, and 15 bases separated the two germline ends. The CDR3 loop spans 15 amino acids. Germline assignment: CDR1 SGHTA and CDR2 FQGNSA. This CDR3 reads CASSPSGQQNYGYTF. The CDR3 coding sequence is TGTGCCAGCAGCCCGAGCGGACAGCAGAACTATGGCTACACCTTC.

V usage is TRBV9 and J usage is TRBJ1-2, with D possibly TRBD1 on 5 matching bases. Trimming took 2 bases from V and 2 from J, leaving 7 bases between them. This CDR3 region has 13 residues. Germline V gene sequence: CDR1 SGDLS, CDR2 YYNGEE. The CDR3 loop is CASSVDSNYGYTF. The CDR3, as DNA: TGTGCCAGCAGCGTCGACAGCAACTATGGCTACACCTTC.

This chain connects TRBV18 to TRBJ1-4, with TRBD1 matching 7 bases. The CDR3 loop spans 19 amino acids. V lost 5 bases and J lost 0; bases outside the gene matches: 15. In germline, CDR1 is KGHSH, CDR2 LQKENI. The CDR3 DNA follows: TGTGCCAGCTCATCCAAATCAACAGGGGCGAAAGCAACTAATGAAAAACTGTTTTTT. It is translated as CASSSKSTGAKATNEKLFF.

The V gene is TRBV14, the J gene TRBJ1-2; 7 nucleotides agree with TRBD1. Trimming took 3 bases from V and 2 from J; bases not matched to a gene: 12. CDR3 size: 17 residues. Looked up from germline, CDR1 is SGHDN and CDR2 is FVKESK. In DNA form, the CDR3 reads TGTGCCAGCAGCCAGAGGACAGGCCGCACCACCAACTATGGCTACACCTTC. Its protein is CASSQRTGRTTNYGYTF.

The V call is TRBV6-6, the J call TRBJ1-1; D remains unclear. V gave up 0 bases and J gave up 6 bases, with 11 bases separating them. Germline V gene data show CDR1 as MNHNY and CDR2 as SVGAGI (reference sequence). This CDR3 contains 14 residues. In DNA, the CDR3 is TGTGCCAGCAGTTACTCCCGGTTGGGCCCTGAAGCTTTCTTT. The encoded protein is CASSYSRLGPEAFF.

This sequence joins TRBV18 and TRBJ2-7, with 7 bases aligning to TRBD2. The CDR3 has 14 amino acids. The germline gives CDR1 KGHSH, CDR2 LQKENI. The J segment lost 3 bases and the V segment lost 4 bases, leaving 6 bases of the junction unmatched. The CDR3 DNA reads as TGTGCCAGCTCACTCACGCGGGGGATCTACGAGCAGTACTTC. Its protein is CASSLTRGIYEQYF.

This clone came up once. The chain carries TRBV27 and TRBJ1-2; D is unclear. Trimming removed 4 bases at V and 8 bases at J, with 14 bases between. This CDR3 has 13 amino acids. Germline lookup yields CDR1 MNHEY and CDR2 SMNVEV (reference sequence). The DNA for the CDR3 is TGTGCCAGCAGTTCCTCGATAAAGAGGGGCTACACCTTC. This encodes CASSSSIKRGYTF.

This chain connects TRBV27 to TRBJ1-2, with D tentatively TRBD1 (6 bases). V was cut by 8 bases and J by 0 bases, with 16 bases left in between. The CDR3 contains 15 residues. The germline V gene encodes CDR1 MNHEY and CDR2 SMNVEV (reference sequence). The CDR3 loop is CASRYPRGANYGYTF. DNA of the CDR3: TGTGCCAGCCGCTACCCCAGGGGCGCTAACTATGGCTACACCTTC.

The rearrangement links TRBV7-2 to TRBJ2-2; D unresolved. The V end was cut by 5 bases, the J end by 0 bases, with 10 bases between. The length of the CDR3 is 15 residues. CDR1 and CDR2 from the germline V gene are SGHTA and FQGNSA. The CDR3 sequence: CASSLLYPNTGELFF. The CDR3 DNA reads as TGTGCCAGCAGCCTCCTTTATCCGAACACCGGGGAGCTGTTTTTT.

The V gene is TRBV27, the J gene TRBJ1-2, with D perhaps matching TRBD1 (6 bases). CDR3 length equals 13 residues. The germline V gene encodes CDR1 MNHEY and CDR2 SMNVEV (reference sequence). Trimming took 6 bases from V and 8 from J, leaving 16 bases between them. CDR3 in amino acids: CASRYDRRGGYTF. For the CDR3, the DNA is TGTGCCAGCAGGTACGACAGGCGAGGAGGCTACACCTTC.

The chain combines TRBV6-5 with TRBJ2-1; 10 nucleotides agree with TRBD2. CDR3 size: 14 residues. With 8 bases clipped from V and 5 bases from J, the junction kept 6 bases outside the gene matches. Germline loops: CDR1 MNHEY, CDR2 SVGAGI. CDR3 nucleotide sequence: TGTGCCAGCCGACTAGCGGGTTCACACAATGAGCAGTTCTTC. This codes for CASRLAGSHNEQFF.

This clone was observed a handful of times. The chain carries TRBV2 and TRBJ1-5; TRBD1 matches at 7 bases. V dropped 5 bases and J dropped 2; count of bases not matched to a gene: 6. The CDR3 totals 15 residues. Germline loops: CDR1 SNHLY, CDR2 FYNNEI. CDR3 sequence: CASSRQGPGNQPQHF. CDR3 sequence (DNA): TGTGCCAGCAGTAGACAGGGTCCGGGCAATCAGCCCCAGCATTTT. Full variable domain (remainder filled in from reference TRBV2 and TRBJ1-5): EPEVTQTPSHQVTQMGQEVILRCVPISNHLYFYWYRQILGQKVEFLVSFYNNEISEKSEIFDDQFSVERPDGSNFTLKIRSTKLEDSAMYFCASSRQGPGNQPQHFGDGTRLSIL.

This chain connects TRBV19 to TRBJ2-5; D perhaps matches TRBD1 (5 bases). This CDR3 has 14 amino acids. Germline values: CDR1 LNHDA, CDR2 SQIVND (reference sequence). V lost 5 bases and J lost 1, with 11 bases in between. The CDR3 coding sequence is TGTGCCAGTAGTGTCCCGACAGCCCAAGAGACCCAGTACTTC. Protein product: CASSVPTAQETQYF.

Concerning this clone: Sequence at one end of the junction differs from germline and may be a read error. This chain joins TRBV5-4 and TRBJ1-2; TRBD1 matches at 9 bases. There are 12 residues in the CDR3. Looked up from germline, CDR1 is SGHNT and CDR2 is YYREEE (reference sequence). The CDR3 DNA sequence: TGTGCCAGCAGCTTGGGGGGGGACAGGGACTTCTTC. Encoded protein: CASSLGGDRDFF.

J is TRBJ1-5 and V is TRBV19; D gene uncertain. This CDR3 has 14 residues. Trimming removed 4 bases at V and 6 bases at J, with 13 bases between. Germline-derived CDR1 and CDR2 are LNHDA and SQIVND (reference sequence). Written as DNA, the CDR3 is TGTGCCAGTAGTACCCATGGGCCAGGTCAGCCCCAGCATTTT. Protein product: CASSTHGPGQPQHF.

The V and J genes are TRBV30 and TRBJ1-5, with 7 bases aligning to TRBD1. Germline V CDR1 and CDR2: GTSNPN, SVGIG (reference sequence). Unmatched junction bases numbered 7, after V lost 1 base and J lost 4 bases. The CDR3 spans 15 residues. The CDR3 region has the DNA TGTGCCTGGAGTGCGGGAAACAGGGGAAATCAGCCCCAGCATTTT. This translates into CAWSAGNRGNQPQHF.

The V call is TRBV28, the J call TRBJ1-1; D not certain. CDR3 length: 15 residues. Trimming stripped 4 bases from V and 5 bases from J, with 17 bases between. CDR1 MDHEN and CDR2 SYDVKM come from the germline V gene. The CDR3, as DNA: TGTGCCAGCAGTTCTCCCGGACGCCCGGGGACTGAAGCTTTCTTT. Encoded protein: CASSSPGRPGTEAFF. Combining the CDR3 with reference TRBV28 and TRBJ1-1 gives the whole variable domain DVKVTQSSRYLVKRTGEKVFLECVQDMDHENMFWYRQDPGLGLRLIYFSYDVKMKEKGDIPEGYSVSREKKERFSLILESASTNQTSMYLCASSSPGRPGTEAFFGQGTRLTVV.